This T cell receptor (beta chain) was identified in a study of cytomegalovirus exposure and HLA in healthy donors. Germline loops: CDR1 ENHRY, CDR2 SYGVKD. Trimming removed 1 base at V and 4 bases at J, with 17 bases between. The CDR3 has 16 residues. Primers for the PCR totalled 60 Vbeta and 13 Jbeta. The data were produced by immunoSEQ multiplex PCR, yet TCRdb's version contains in-frame clones alone and is incomplete. The data show some 190,000 clones, approximately 78% seen once. Study observations and caveats: Reports state that TCR beta sequences accurately predicted most subjects' HLA-A and HLA-B alleles. According to reports, the classifier identified cytomegalovirus status with high specificity and sensitivity.

A word on this clone: Its matching antigen is unknown.

The material sequenced was PBMCs. The receptor's source is a woman under 40 in good health and CMV-seropositive. The V call is TRBV10-3, the J call TRBJ2-7; TRBD2 might be the D (5 bases). As DNA, the CDR3 is TGTGCCATCAGTGAGTGCGGGCTACTTGAGGGTTACGAGCAGTACTTC. It is translated as CAISECGLLEGYEQYF.